These 12 T cell receptor beta chains were sequenced from one sample in a study of Ad26.COV2.S vaccination and SARS-CoV-2 variants. Sample treatment: around 19 received Ad26.COV2.S at low or high dose, single or two shots; 5 received placebo; per-sample allocation not given. Following the first vaccine or placebo injection, samples were taken on day 63. The protocol was immunoSEQ multiplex PCR, while the TCRdb copy is restricted to in-frame clones and leaves out a portion. The table lists around 250,000 clones, approximately 88% of them singletons, with 2.9% in the top ten. Specimen: peripheral blood, collected in a trial of Ad26.COV2.S vaccine versus placebo. The receptors come from a person aged 18-60 years who received the Ad26.COV2.S COVID-19 vaccine or a placebo.

This clone was detected only a few times. The V gene is TRBV19, the J gene TRBJ1-1; D unclear. In germline, CDR1 is LNHDA, CDR2 SQIVND (reference sequence). The CDR3 sequence is 13 residues long. V dropped 5 bases and J dropped 6 bases, with 13 bases sitting between them. CDR3 nucleotides: TGTGCCAGTAGTTCACTGTATTGGTCTGAAGCTTTCTTT. This encodes CASSSLYWSEAFF.

This chain links TRBV6-2 or TRBV6-3 with TRBJ1-1; 9 bases align to TRBD1. The CDR3 runs 16 residues. Germline CDR1 MNHEY, CDR2 SVGEGT. The V gene end was trimmed by 5 bases and the J gene end by 0 bases; junction bases not matched to a gene: 7. The CDR3 here is CASSKPTGGMNTEAFF. The CDR3 DNA reads as TGTGCCAGCAGTAAGCCTACAGGGGGCATGAACACTGAAGCTTTCTTT.

The chain has TRBV15 and TRBJ2-7, with TRBD2 matching 10 bases. This CDR3 has 18 residues. V was clipped by 0 bases and J by 1 base; unmatched bases: 9. Germline-derived CDR1 and CDR2 are LNHNV and YYDKDF (reference sequence). In DNA form, the CDR3 reads TGTGCCACCAGCAGAGATGGTAGCGGGGGGCCTAGGTCCTACGAGCAGTACTTC. Its translation is CATSRDGSGGPRSYEQYF. The full variable domain, rest sourced from reference TRBV15 and TRBJ2-7, is DAMVIQNPRYQVTQFGKPVTLSCSQTLNHNVMYWYQQKSSQAPKLLFHYYDKDFNNEADTPDNFQSRRPNTSFCFLDIRSPGLGDTAMYLCATSRDGSGGPRSYEQYFGPGTRLTVT.

The chain links TRBV6-2 or TRBV6-3 to TRBJ2-3; perhaps TRBD2 as D (6 bases). Germline CDR1 and CDR2: MNHEY and SVGEGT. This CDR3 has 12 amino acids. V lost 6 bases and J lost 4, with 8 bases in between. The chain's CDR3 is CASSPSADTQYF. The CDR3 DNA reads as TGTGCCAGCAGCCCTAGCGCAGATACGCAGTATTTT.

The chain couples TRBV4-1 to TRBJ1-1; 8 nucleotides match TRBD1. The trim removed 1 base at V and 4 bases at J, leaving 11 bases unmatched. The length of the CDR3 is 17 residues. Per germline, CDR1 MGHRA and CDR2 YSYEKL. CDR3 loop: CASSQVAGGLYGTEAFF. CDR3 coding DNA: TGCGCCAGCAGCCAAGTTGCAGGGGGCTTGTACGGCACTGAAGCTTTCTTT.

This chain joins TRBV27 and TRBJ2-2; 9 bases match TRBD1. The CDR3 length is 15 residues. V shed 2 bases and J 8 bases; nucleotides not matched to a gene: 6. The germline V gene has CDR1 MNHEY and CDR2 SMNVEV (reference sequence). Here the CDR3 DNA reads TGTGCCAGCAGTTTAAACAGGGGGCTAGCTGGGGAGCTGTTTTTT. This gives the protein CASSLNRGLAGELFF.

The chain carries TRBV18 and TRBJ1-4; D remains unclear. The CDR3 totals 15 residues. CDR1 and CDR2 from the germline V gene are KGHSH and LQKENI. V was trimmed by 8 bases and J by 0 bases, leaving 13 bases between them. CDR3 sequence (DNA): TGTGCCAGCGCAGCCGGATCTGCAACTAATGAAAAACTGTTTTTT. It codes for CASAAGSATNEKLFF. The whole variable domain, remainder taken from reference TRBV18 and TRBJ1-4, is NAGVMQNPRHLVRRRGQEARLRCSPMKGHSHVYWYRQLPEEGLKFMVYLQKENIIDESGMPKERFSAEFPKEGPSILRIQQVVRGDSAAYFCASAAGSATNEKLFFGSGTQLSVL.

The J gene is TRBJ1-2, the V gene TRBV10-3; D possibly corresponds to TRBD1 (6 bases). V was shortened by 9 bases and J by 2 bases, with 10 bases between the two germline ends. Germline CDR1 reads ENHRY; CDR2 reads SYGVKD. The CDR3 length is 12 residues. The CDR3 DNA is TGTGCCATACAGGACAGCAACTATGGCTACACCTTC. Encoded protein: CAIQDSNYGYTF.

This sequence joins TRBV14 and TRBJ2-7; D remains unclear. Germline loops: CDR1 SGHDN, CDR2 FVKESK. The V and J ends lost 3 bases and 0 bases respectively, with 9 bases between them. The CDR3 extends over 14 amino acids. CDR3 bases: TGTGCCAGCAGCCATGGATACATCTCCTACGAGCAGTACTTC. Translation gives CASSHGYISYEQYF.

The DNA of the CDR3 is TGTGCCAGCTCACTAGCGACCACTGAAGCTTTCTTT. This translates into CASSLATTEAFF. This chain uses TRBV18 with TRBJ1-1; no firm D call. V gave up 4 bases and J gave up 4 bases, with 7 bases separating them. The CDR3 is 12 residues long. The V gene's germline CDR1 is KGHSH and CDR2 LQKENI.

This chain connects TRBV11-3 to TRBJ2-2, with D perhaps assigned TRBD1 or TRBD2 (7 bases each). This CDR3 is 14 amino acids long. Germline V lookup: CDR1 SGHNT, CDR2 YENEEA. Between the trimmed V and J ends, which lost 5 bases and 7 bases, there was a span of 14 bases. CDR3 nucleotides: TGTGCCAGCAGCCCAGGGGGGGTTGGCGGGGAGCTGTTTTTT. Translation gives CASSPGGVGGELFF. The whole variable domain, remainder taken from reference TRBV11-3 and TRBJ2-2, is EAGVVQSPRYKIIEKKQPVAFWCNPISGHNTLYWYLQNLGQGPELLIRYENEEAVDDSQLPKDRFSAERLKGVDSTLKIQPAELGDSAVYLCASSPGGVGGELFFGEGSRLTVL.

The chain carries TRBV19 and TRBJ1-5; 7 bases fit TRBD1. CDR1 and CDR2 from the germline V gene are LNHDA and SQIVND (reference sequence). The CDR3 is made up of 15 amino acids. With V trimmed by 3 bases and J by 0 bases, 2 bases remained unmatched. The CDR3 region is CASSISGGSNQPQHF. The CDR3 DNA reads as TGTGCCAGTAGTATCTCAGGGGGTAGCAATCAGCCCCAGCATTTT.